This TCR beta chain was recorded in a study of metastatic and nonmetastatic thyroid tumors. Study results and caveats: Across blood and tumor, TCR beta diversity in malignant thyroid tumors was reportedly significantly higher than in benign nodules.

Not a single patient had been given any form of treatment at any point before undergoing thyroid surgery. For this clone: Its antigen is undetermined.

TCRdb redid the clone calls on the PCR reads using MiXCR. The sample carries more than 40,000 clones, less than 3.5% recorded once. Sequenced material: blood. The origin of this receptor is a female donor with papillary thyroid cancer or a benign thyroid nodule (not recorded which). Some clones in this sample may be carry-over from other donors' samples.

CDR3 sequence (DNA): TGTGCCAGCACACAACCGGGACGGTCGAACACCGGGGAGCTGTTTTTT. This translates into CASTQPGRSNTGELFF. The chain combines TRBV28 with TRBJ2-2, with D possibly called TRBD1 or TRBD2 (5 bases each). The CDR3 consists of 16 residues. V gave up 7 bases and J gave up 0 bases, with 15 bases separating them. Looked up from germline, CDR1 is MDHEN and CDR2 is SYDVKM.